Presented here are 21 T cell receptor beta chains from one specimen sequenced in a study of shared T cell receptors in the human thymus. Libraries were prepared by immunoSEQ multiplex PCR; TCRdb keeps only in-frame clonotypes and omits some of them. The data show about 380,000 clones, with around 95% seen just once and approximately 0.02% held by the top ten. The sequenced sample consisted of thymocytes. The receptors originated from a human donor.

The CDR3 region is CASSQLISGAGANVLTF. As DNA, the CDR3 is TGCGCCAGCAGTCAACTAATTTCCGGGGCTGGGGCCAACGTCCTGACTTTC. The chain is built from TRBV23-1 and TRBJ2-6; possible D gene TRBD2, 5 bases. TRBV23-1 is recorded as an ORF, its role being uncertain. Trimming shortened V by 2 bases and J by 2 bases, and 13 bases separated the two germline ends. The CDR3 is 17 residues long.

The chain recombines TRBV6-1 with TRBJ2-1, with no clear D. CDR1 is MNHNS, CDR2 SASEGT, per germline. Trimming took 7 bases from V and 0 from J, leaving 10 bases between them. CDR3 size: 14 residues. The CDR3 region is CASTGTNSYNEQFF. The CDR3 nucleotides read TGTGCCAGCACAGGAACTAACTCCTACAATGAGCAGTTCTTC.

A few counts support this clone. CDR3 loop: CASSPPGGEAGGELFF. CDR3 DNA: TGTGCCAGCAGTCCCCCGGGGGGGGAAGCGGGCGGGGAGCTGTTTTTT. The chain joins TRBV27 to TRBJ2-2; 8 nucleotides line up with TRBD2. Per the germline V gene, CDR1 is MNHEY and CDR2 is SMNVEV (reference sequence). This CDR3 region has 16 residues. V lost 5 bases and J lost 7; bases outside the gene matches: 12.

V and J are TRBV14 and TRBJ2-1; D possibly corresponds to TRBD2 (5 bases). The V end lost 0 bases, the J end lost 9 bases, and 12 bases lay between the germline ends. Germline CDR1 is SGHDN and CDR2 is FVKESK. The CDR3 has 14 residues. Here the CDR3 DNA reads TGTGCCAGCAGCCAAGAATTCGGGGAAACTGAGCAGTTCTTC. Its translation: CASSQEFGETEQFF.

This chain joins TRBV6-1 and TRBJ2-5, with a possible D match to TRBD2 (5 bases). V lost 8 bases and J lost 1, with 8 bases in between. Germline V gene sequence: CDR1 MNHNS, CDR2 SASEGT. The CDR3 has 12 amino acids. CDR3 bases: TGTGCCAGCGAGGGCCGCCAAGAGACCCAGTACTTC. This translates into CASEGRQETQYF.

In this sample, this clone turned up a few times. The chain couples TRBV19 to TRBJ2-7; 7 nucleotides line up with TRBD1. Germline assignment: CDR1 LNHDA and CDR2 SQIVND (reference sequence). V trimming: 5 bases; J trimming: 1 base; junction bases outside the gene matches: 2. The CDR3 consists of 13 residues. CDR3 in amino acids: CASSQTGSYEQYF. The CDR3 DNA sequence: TGTGCCAGTAGTCAGACAGGGTCCTACGAGCAGTACTTC.

V and J are TRBV28 and TRBJ2-5, with 8 bases aligning to TRBD2. Germline CDR1 reads MDHEN; CDR2 reads SYDVKM. The CDR3 has 15 residues. With 1 base clipped from V and 3 bases from J, the junction kept 4 bases outside the gene matches. Written as DNA, the CDR3 is TGTGCCAGCAGTTTATCTAGCGGGCCCGAAGAGACCCAGTACTTC. As protein: CASSLSSGPEETQYF.

V usage is TRBV7-2 and J usage is TRBJ2-1, with D hard to call. The CDR3 runs 14 residues. The ends were cut back, 5 bases at V and 0 bases at J, with 8 bases in the middle. Germline V lookup: CDR1 SGHTA, CDR2 FQGNSA. Here the CDR3 reads CASSHKNSYNEQFF. In DNA, the CDR3 is TGTGCCAGCAGCCATAAAAACTCCTACAATGAGCAGTTCTTC.

The chain couples TRBV7-8 to TRBJ1-1, with no clear D. The CDR3 covers 13 residues. Germline-derived CDR1 and CDR2 are SGHVS and FQNEAQ. Trimming shortened V by 6 bases and J by 1 base, and 9 bases separated the two germline ends. CDR3 DNA: TGTGCCAGCAGGGCCTTCTGGAACACTGAAGCTTTCTTT. Translated, it gives CASRAFWNTEAFF. The whole variable domain, filled in from reference TRBV7-8 and TRBJ1-1, reads GAGVSQSPRYKVAKRGQDVALRCDPISGHVSLFWYQQALGQGPEFLTYFQNEAQLDKSGLPSDRFFAERPEGSVSTLKIQRTQQEDSAVYLCASRAFWNTEAFFGQGTRLTVV.

The chain uses TRBV27 and TRBJ2-7; possible D gene TRBD1, 6 bases. The CDR3 is 14 amino acids. Trimming removed 7 bases at V and 2 bases at J, with 15 bases between. Germline V gene lookup returns CDR1 MNHEY and CDR2 SMNVEV (reference sequence). CDR3 nucleotide sequence: TGTGCCAGCACCCCCCGGACAGATACCTACGAGCAGTACTTC. Amino acid sequence: CASTPRTDTYEQYF.

This chain joins TRBV5-4 and TRBJ2-7; 7 bases fit TRBD2. Germline V gene data show CDR1 as SGHNT and CDR2 as YYREEE (reference sequence). With V trimmed by 4 bases and J by 1 base, 8 bases remained unmatched. This CDR3 is 15 amino acids long. In nucleotides, the CDR3 is TGTGCCAGCAGCCCTGGGACTAAGGGTTCCTACGAGCAGTACTTC. It codes for CASSPGTKGSYEQYF.

The chain couples TRBV11-2 to TRBJ2-1, with no clear D. This CDR3 is built from 16 residues. CDR1 SGHAT and CDR2 FQNNGV come from the germline V gene. The V end lost 5 bases, the J end lost 0 bases, and 14 bases lay between the germline ends. CDR3 sequence reads: CASSGPFRFSYNEQFF. The CDR3 DNA reads TGTGCCAGCAGCGGGCCTTTTAGGTTCTCCTACAATGAGCAGTTCTTC.

A single count supports this clone. V is TRBV30 and J is TRBJ2-1; D is uncertain. This CDR3 spans 15 amino acids. Trimming took off 0 bases at V and 4 bases at J, with 13 bases between the two ends. Germline V CDR1 and CDR2: GTSNPN, SVGIG (reference sequence). This chain's CDR3 is CAWSVGTAVYNEQFF. The CDR3 nucleotides read TGTGCCTGGAGTGTAGGTACAGCTGTATACAATGAGCAGTTCTTC.

The rearrangement links TRBV25-1 to TRBJ2-3; 7 positions match TRBD2. Germline trimming cut 5 bases from V and 1 base from J; bases unmatched to any gene: 9. Germline V gives CDR1 MGHDK, CDR2 SYGVNS. This CDR3 is 16 amino acids long. The chain's CDR3 is CASSCEGGRGTDTQYF. The CDR3 bases are TGTGCCAGCAGTTGCGAGGGCGGGAGAGGCACAGATACGCAGTATTTT.

The J gene is TRBJ2-5, the V gene TRBV7-2; D is ambiguous. The V end lost 7 bases, the J end lost 3 bases, and 12 bases lay between the germline ends. Germline V gene sequence: CDR1 SGHTA, CDR2 FQGNSA. This CDR3 comprises 13 residues. The CDR3 nucleotides read TGTGCCAGCACCCCTAGTCGAAAAGAGACCCAGTACTTC. It codes for CASTPSRKETQYF.

In this sample, this clone turned up once. The rearrangement joins TRBV7-8 to TRBJ2-4, with D hard to call. The CDR3 sequence is 19 residues long. The V end was cut by 4 bases, the J end by 4 bases, with 26 bases between. In germline, CDR1 is SGHVS, CDR2 FQNEAQ. Here the CDR3 DNA reads TGTGCCAGCAGCTCACACCCCCCAGAGTGGGGTGGGGTTAAAAACATTCAGTACTTC. Translating it yields CASSSHPPEWGGVKNIQYF.

The chain employs TRBV27 and TRBJ1-1; TRBD1 might be the D (5 bases). CDR3 length equals 15 residues. Trimming took off 2 bases at V and 4 bases at J, with 14 bases between the two ends. Germline assignment: CDR1 MNHEY and CDR2 SMNVEV (reference sequence). Written as DNA, the CDR3 is TGTGCCAGCAGTTTAAGACAGAGTGGGTGCACTGAAGCTTTCTTT. This codes for CASSLRQSGCTEAFF.

The chain joins TRBV15 to TRBJ2-5, with D possibly being TRBD2 (5 bases). With 0 bases removed from V and 5 bases from J, the gap between germline ends came to 16 bases. The germline V gene has CDR1 LNHNV and CDR2 YYDKDF (reference sequence). The CDR3 contains 16 residues. CDR3 nucleotide sequence: TGTGCCACCAGCAGAGACCATACCGGACGGAGGGAGACCCAGTACTTC. Translation gives CATSRDHTGRRETQYF.

This clone has only one observation. This chain connects TRBV29-1 to TRBJ1-4; possibly TRBD1 for D (6 bases). This CDR3 comprises 13 residues. In germline, CDR1 is SQVTM, CDR2 ANQGSEA. Between the trimmed V and J ends, which lost 4 bases and 8 bases, there was a span of 14 bases. In DNA, the CDR3 is TGCAGCGTTGTTTCGCCAGGGGAGGAAAAACTGTTTTTT. Translated: CSVVSPGEEKLFF.

CDR3 in DNA: TGCAGCGTTGGGGTAGCGGGAGGCTACAATGAGCAGTTCTTC. Translating it yields CSVGVAGGYNEQFF. The chain joins TRBV29-1 to TRBJ2-1; 10 bases are a match to TRBD2. V shed 4 bases and J 3 bases; nucleotides not matched to a gene: 3. Germline V gene data show CDR1 as SQVTM and CDR2 as ANQGSEA. This CDR3 contains 14 residues.

The V call is TRBV5-4, the J call TRBJ2-2, with 13 bases matching TRBD2. The V and J ends lost 4 bases and 7 bases, in that order; junction bases with no gene match: 7. The germline gives CDR1 SGHNT, CDR2 YYREEE (reference sequence). The CDR3 is 16 amino acids. CDR3 in DNA: TGTGCCAGCAGCGCCAGGACTAGCGGGAGAATCGGGGAGCTGTTTTTT. Translating gives CASSARTSGRIGELFF.